This is a list of T cell receptor beta chains from one sample in a study of cytomegalovirus exposure and HLA in healthy donors. Assay used: immunoSEQ multiplex PCR; TCRdb lists only in-frame clones, some missing. The sample contains more than 140,000 clones, roughly 87% of which appear only once. The sample was PBMCs. The receptors derive from a man aged 30 to 45 in good health and CMV-seropositive. CDR3s include the opening cysteine and the closing phenylalanine or tryptophan. The order of the fields is J gene, D gene, clone size, V gene, CDR3 protein, CDR3 DNA. The D gene is left open where the match is weak. Clone size, where shown, is once, few, many, or a class for clones that have expanded.

TRBJ1-1 | . | . | TRBV7-9 | CASSPFLSVTEAFF | TGTGCCAGCAGCCCCTTTTTGTCGGTCACTGAAGCTTTCTTT
TRBJ2-2 | . | once | TRBV29-1 | CSASGLGELFF | TGCAGCGCCTCGGGTTTAGGGGAGCTGTTTTTT
TRBJ1-2 | . | once | TRBV5-8 | CASSLLRQNYGYTF | TGTGCCAGCAGCTTGTTGCGACAGAACTATGGCTACACCTTC
TRBJ2-3 | TRBD2 | . | TRBV7-9 | CASSSGLAGGPQTDTQYF | TGTGCCAGCAGCTCGGGACTAGCGGGAGGGCCCCAAACAGATACGCAGTATTTT
TRBJ1-1 | . | few | TRBV5-4 | CASSSRQDHRGTEAFF | TGTGCCAGCAGCTCTAGACAGGATCATCGGGGCACTGAAGCTTTCTTT
TRBJ2-7 | . | . | TRBV19 | CASSQGSGAYEQYF | TGTGCCAGTAGCCAGGGTAGCGGAGCCTACGAGCAGTACTTC
TRBJ1-1 | TRBD1 | . | TRBV9 | CASSPGQVQNTEAFF | TGTGCCAGCAGCCCGGGACAGGTTCAGAACACTGAAGCTTTCTTT
TRBJ1-6 | . | . | TRBV4-3 | CASSRARAWNSPLHF | TGCGCCAGCAGCCGCGCCCGTGCGTGGAATTCACCCCTCCACTTT
TRBJ1-5 | . | few | TRBV19 | CASRQTSPSNQPQHF | TGTGCCAGTCGCCAAACAAGTCCTAGCAATCAGCCCCAGCATTTT
TRBJ2-1 | . | . | TRBV27 | CASSSYYNEQFF | TGTGCCAGCAGTTCCTATTACAATGAGCAGTTCTTC
TRBJ1-2 | . | . | TRBV4-1 | CASSLRGAANYGYTF | TGCGCCAGCAGCCTTCGGGGGGCTGCTAACTATGGCTACACCTTC
TRBJ1-1 | TRBD1 | . | TRBV28 | CASRRTGAPAFF | TGTGCCAGCAGGCGAACAGGGGCGCCAGCTTTCTTT
TRBJ1-5 | . | . | TRBV6-6 | CASIDRGLGSNQPQHF | TGTGCCAGCATCGATCGGGGTTTGGGTAGCAATCAGCCCCAGCATTTT
TRBJ2-3 | TRBD2 | . | TRBV5-1 | CASSLLAGVTDTQYF | TGCGCCAGCAGCTTGCTAGCGGGGGTCACAGATACGCAGTATTTT
TRBJ2-7 | TRBD1 | . | TRBV4-2 | CASSRDRSFYEQYF | TGTGCCAGCAGCCGGGACAGGAGCTTCTACGAGCAGTACTTC
TRBJ2-5 | . | few | TRBV19 | CASSVFTTGGETQYF | TGTGCCAGTAGTGTTTTTACGACAGGTGGGGAGACCCAGTACTTC
TRBJ2-3 | TRBD1 | once | TRBV7-9 | CASSTPWTGETDTQYF | TGTGCCAGCAGTACACCCTGGACAGGGGAAACAGATACGCAGTATTTT
TRBJ2-3 | . | . | TRBV29-1 | CSVPPSESTDTQYF | TGCAGCGTACCCCCTAGCGAAAGCACAGATACGCAGTATTTT
TRBJ1-2 | . | once | TRBV10-3 | CAISESGQGYGYTF | TGTGCCATCAGTGAGTCAGGTCAGGGCTATGGCTACACCTTC
TRBJ2-1 | TRBD2 | . | TRBV28 | CASIEAGVGGNEQFF | TGTGCCAGCATAGAAGCGGGAGTTGGTGGAAATGAGCAGTTCTTC
TRBJ2-3 | TRBD2 | . | TRBV15 | CATSRVFKVVGTSGFSTDTQYF | TGTGCCACCAGCAGAGTCTTTAAGGTAGTAGGGACTAGCGGGTTCAGCACAGATACGCAGTATTTT
TRBJ1-1 | TRBD1 | . | TRBV19 | CASSAGQGATEAFF | TGTGCCAGTAGTGCGGGACAGGGGGCTACTGAAGCTTTCTTT
TRBJ1-1 | . | . | TRBV29-1 | CTAQGVTEAFF | TGCACCGCACAGGGAGTCACTGAAGCTTTCTTT
TRBJ2-2 | . | . | TRBV6-5 | CASTRQATNTGELFF | TGTGCCAGCACCAGACAGGCGACTAACACCGGGGAGCTGTTTTTT